These 15 T cell receptor beta chains originate from one sample sequenced in a study of T-cell memory formation after mild COVID-19. MiXCR, run by TCRdb on the 5' RACE reads, gives a single entry per CDR3 protein. This table has 29,000 or so distinct CDR3 sequences, around 12% appearing once. Sequenced material: PBMCs or a T cell subset sorted from them (not recorded which). The receptors derive from an adult woman who had mild COVID-19 (a few samples of this study predate the infection). Cell type and time point are not known.

This clonotype was observed many times. This chain links TRBV20-1 with TRBJ1-1; D is possibly TRBD1 (5 bases). This CDR3 spans 14 amino acids. V gave up 0 bases and J gave up 6 bases, with 14 bases separating them. From germline, CDR1 is DFQATT and CDR2 SNEGSKA (reference sequence). The CDR3 spells CSARDFGGLAEAFF. CDR3 in DNA: TGCAGTGCTAGAGACTTTGGGGGGTTGGCTGAAGCTTTCTTT.

This clonotype was recorded many times. J is TRBJ1-2 and V is TRBV11-1; 9 bases are shared with TRBD1. V gave up 3 bases and J gave up 4 bases; unmatched junction bases: 9. Germline CDR1 SGHAT, CDR2 FQDESV (reference sequence). The CDR3 totals 16 residues. CDR3 sequence: CASSLGQGLLGYGYTF. In nucleotides, the CDR3 is TGTGCCAGCAGCTTGGGACAGGGCCTCCTAGGCTATGGCTACACCTTC.

Only a few counts were recorded for this clonotype. This rearrangement joins TRBV2 to TRBJ2-7, with D perhaps matching TRBD1 (6 bases). V lost 3 bases to trimming and J lost 0 bases, with 9 bases between them. Germline assignment: CDR1 SNHLY and CDR2 FYNNEI. This CDR3 is built from 14 residues. The DNA for the CDR3 is TGTGCCAGCAGTGAGTGGGACACCTCCTACGAGCAGTACTTC. It codes for CASSEWDTSYEQYF.

This clonotype was seen at least ten times. The V gene is TRBV6-6, the J gene TRBJ1-4, with D perhaps TRBD1 (6 bases). CDR1 and CDR2 (germline): MNHNY, SVGAGI (reference sequence). V lost 0 bases and J lost 4, with 12 bases in between. This CDR3 has 16 residues. For the CDR3, the DNA is TGTGCCAGCAGTTACTCTCCGGGACATGTTAATGAAAAACTGTTTTTT. Translating it yields CASSYSPGHVNEKLFF.

At least ten counts were recorded for this clonotype. This sequence joins TRBV7-2 and TRBJ2-7; 8 positions agree with TRBD1. This CDR3 comprises 15 residues. Germline loops: CDR1 SGHTA, CDR2 FQGNSA. V lost 3 bases to trimming and J lost 0 bases; unmatched junction nucleotides: 4. CDR3 bases: TGTGCCAGCAGCTTCCTGGGGACAGGCTCCTACGAGCAGTACTTC. Translation gives CASSFLGTGSYEQYF.

This clonotype was found many times. This chain connects TRBV7-8 to TRBJ1-5; D remains unclear. Per the germline V gene, CDR1 is SGHVS and CDR2 is FQNEAQ. The CDR3 is 14 residues long. The ends were cut back, 5 bases at V and 2 bases at J, with 10 bases in the middle. The CDR3 here is CASSLGQGNQPQHF. In nucleotides, the CDR3 is TGTGCCAGCAGCCTGGGCCAGGGCAATCAGCCCCAGCATTTT. Drawing the rest from reference TRBV7-8 and TRBJ1-5, the complete variable domain is GAGVSQSPRYKVAKRGQDVALRCDPISGHVSLFWYQQALGQGPEFLTYFQNEAQLDKSGLPSDRFFAERPEGSVSTLKIQRTQQEDSAVYLCASSLGQGNQPQHFGDGTRLSIL.

This clonotype was recorded at least ten times. The chain has TRBV7-2 and TRBJ1-1; unclear D gene. Germline V gives CDR1 SGHTA, CDR2 FQGNSA. V lost 2 bases and J lost 2, with 6 bases in between. The CDR3 runs 13 residues. CDR3 sequence reads: CASSLNVNTEAFF. In nucleotides, the CDR3 is TGTGCCAGCAGCTTAAACGTCAACACTGAAGCTTTCTTT.

This clonotype has at least ten counts. This chain links TRBV12-3 or TRBV12-4 with TRBJ1-1; 8 bases agree with TRBD1. Trimming removed 6 bases from V and 4 bases from J; junction bases left unmatched: 10. This CDR3 has 15 amino acids. The CDR3 protein is CASRRQGSSVTEAFF. The CDR3 DNA follows: TGTGCCAGCAGGCGACAGGGGTCGTCGGTCACTGAAGCTTTCTTT.

This clonotype was observed many times. This chain uses TRBV12-3 or TRBV12-4 with TRBJ1-4, with D possibly matching TRBD1 (6 bases). The CDR3 loop spans 13 amino acids. V gave up 7 bases and J gave up 6 bases, with 12 bases separating them. DNA of the CDR3: TGTGCCAGCAAGGGGGACGGGTATGAAAAACTGTTTTTT. It yields the protein CASKGDGYEKLFF.

This clonotype was counted at least ten times. V gene TRBV10-3 combines with J gene TRBJ1-2; 8 bases agree with TRBD1. CDR1 is ENHRY and CDR2 is SYGVKD in the germline V gene. CDR3 length: 13 amino acids. After removal of 6 bases from V and 7 bases from J, the junction contained 7 bases not matched to a gene. The CDR3 DNA sequence: TGTGCCATCAGCGGACAGGGTACTTTTGGCTACACCTTC. This gives the protein CAISGQGTFGYTF.

This clonotype was seen repeatedly, ten times or more. V is TRBV12-3 or TRBV12-4 and J is TRBJ1-3; D possibly corresponds to TRBD1 (5 bases). V gave up 6 bases and J gave up 4 bases, with 13 bases separating them. This CDR3 is 14 amino acids long. CDR3 coding DNA: TGTGCCAGCAGCAGAGACAGTGCCGGAAACACCATATATTTT. Its protein product is CASSRDSAGNTIYF.

This clonotype showed up many times. The V and J genes are TRBV19 and TRBJ2-4; D perhaps matches TRBD1 (6 bases). Trimming stripped 5 bases from V and 9 bases from J, with 23 bases between. Germline V gene lookup returns CDR1 LNHDA and CDR2 SQIVND (reference sequence). There are 16 residues in the CDR3. The chain's CDR3 is CASSPGPTGTAAIQYF. In DNA form, the CDR3 reads TGTGCCAGTAGTCCCGGGCCCACAGGGACCGCCGCCATTCAGTACTTC. Full variable domain (rest looked up from reference TRBV19 and TRBJ2-4): DGGITQSPKYLFRKEGQNVTLSCEQNLNHDAMYWYRQDPGQGLRLIYYSQIVNDFQKGDIAEGYSVSREKKESFPLTVTSAQKNPTAFYLCASSPGPTGTAAIQYFGAGTRLSVL.

This clonotype was observed many times. V gene TRBV12-3 or TRBV12-4 combines with J gene TRBJ1-6; possible D gene TRBD1, 6 bases. Trimming removed 6 bases from V and 7 bases from J, with 10 bases in between. The CDR3 has 13 amino acids. The DNA for the CDR3 is TGTGCCAGCAGAAGGACAGCCAATTCACCCCTCCACTTT. Its protein product is CASRRTANSPLHF.

This clonotype was picked up a small number of times. Possible read error: a much larger clone is one base away. J is TRBJ1-4 and V is TRBV7-9; D might be TRBD1 (5 bases). Germline assignment: CDR1 SEHNR and CDR2 FQNEAQ (reference sequence). The length of the CDR3 is 15 residues. CDR3 sequence (DNA): TGTGCCAGCAGCTTTGGGGGTGCAACTAATGAAAAACTGTATTTT. Its translation is CASSFGGATNEKLYF.

This clonotype was found many times. J is TRBJ2-3 and V is TRBV20-1; tentative D call: TRBD2 (10 bases). The CDR3 is made up of 18 amino acids. Trimming took off 6 bases at V and 0 bases at J, with 25 bases between the two ends. In germline, CDR1 is DFQATT, CDR2 SNEGSKA (reference sequence). CDR3 sequence: CSAAGTGLTSGSTDTQYF. The CDR3 coding sequence is TGCAGTGCGGCTGGGACAGGGCTGACTAGCGGGAGCACAGATACGCAGTATTTT.